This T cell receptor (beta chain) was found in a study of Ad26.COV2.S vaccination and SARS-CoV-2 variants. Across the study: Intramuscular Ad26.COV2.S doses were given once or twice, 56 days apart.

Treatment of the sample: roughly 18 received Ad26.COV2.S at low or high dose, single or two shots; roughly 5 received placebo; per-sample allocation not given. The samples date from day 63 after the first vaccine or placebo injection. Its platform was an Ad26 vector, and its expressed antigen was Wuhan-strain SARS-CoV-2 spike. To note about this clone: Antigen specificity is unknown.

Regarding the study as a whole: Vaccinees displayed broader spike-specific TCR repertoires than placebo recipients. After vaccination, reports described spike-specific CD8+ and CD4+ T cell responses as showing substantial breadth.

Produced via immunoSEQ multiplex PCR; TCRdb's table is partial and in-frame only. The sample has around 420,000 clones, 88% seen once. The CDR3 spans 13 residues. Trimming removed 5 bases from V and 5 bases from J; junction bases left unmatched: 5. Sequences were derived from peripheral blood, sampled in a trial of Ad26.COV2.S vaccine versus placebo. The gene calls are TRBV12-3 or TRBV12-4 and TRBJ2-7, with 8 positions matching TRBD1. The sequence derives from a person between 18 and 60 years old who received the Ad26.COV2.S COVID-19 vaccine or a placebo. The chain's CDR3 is CASSRQGWNEQYF. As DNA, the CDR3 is TGTGCCAGCAGTCGACAGGGGTGGAACGAGCAGTACTTC.